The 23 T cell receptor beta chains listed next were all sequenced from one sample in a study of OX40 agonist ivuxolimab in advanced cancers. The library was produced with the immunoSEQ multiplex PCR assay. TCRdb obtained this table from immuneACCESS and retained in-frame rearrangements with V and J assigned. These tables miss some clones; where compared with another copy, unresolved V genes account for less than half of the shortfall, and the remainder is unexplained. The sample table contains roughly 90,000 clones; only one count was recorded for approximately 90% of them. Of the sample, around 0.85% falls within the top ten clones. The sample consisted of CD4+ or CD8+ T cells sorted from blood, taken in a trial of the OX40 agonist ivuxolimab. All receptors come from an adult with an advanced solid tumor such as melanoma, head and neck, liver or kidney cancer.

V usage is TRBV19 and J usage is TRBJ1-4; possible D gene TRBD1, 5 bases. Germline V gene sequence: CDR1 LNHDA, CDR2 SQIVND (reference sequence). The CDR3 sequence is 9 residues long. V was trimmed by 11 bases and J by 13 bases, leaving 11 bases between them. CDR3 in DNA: TGTGCCGACCCGGGGGGACTGTTTTTT. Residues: CADPGGLFF. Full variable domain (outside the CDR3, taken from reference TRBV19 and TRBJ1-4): DGGITQSPKYLFRKEGQNVTLSCEQNLNHDAMYWYRQDPGQGLRLIYYSQIVNDFQKGDIAEGYSVSREKKESFPLTVTSAQKNPTAFYLCADPGGLFFGSGTQLSVL.

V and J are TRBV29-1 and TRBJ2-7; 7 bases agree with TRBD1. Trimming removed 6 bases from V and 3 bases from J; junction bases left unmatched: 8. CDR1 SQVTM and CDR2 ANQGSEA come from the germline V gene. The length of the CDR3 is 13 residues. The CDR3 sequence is CSVETGAGYEQYF. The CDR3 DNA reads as TGCAGCGTCGAAACAGGGGCTGGCTACGAGCAGTACTTC.

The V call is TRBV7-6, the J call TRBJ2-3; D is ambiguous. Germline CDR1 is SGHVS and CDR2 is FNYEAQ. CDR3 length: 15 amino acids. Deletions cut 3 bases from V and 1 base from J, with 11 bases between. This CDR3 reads CASSFRNSGTDTQYF. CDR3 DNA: TGTGCCAGCAGCTTTCGTAATTCAGGCACAGATACGCAGTATTTT. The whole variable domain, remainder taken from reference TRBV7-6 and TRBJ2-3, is GAGVSQSPRYKVTKRGQDVALRCDPISGHVSLYWYRQALGQGPEFLTYFNYEAQQDKSGLPNDRFSAERPEGSISTLTIQRTEQRDSAMYRCASSFRNSGTDTQYFGPGTRLTVL.

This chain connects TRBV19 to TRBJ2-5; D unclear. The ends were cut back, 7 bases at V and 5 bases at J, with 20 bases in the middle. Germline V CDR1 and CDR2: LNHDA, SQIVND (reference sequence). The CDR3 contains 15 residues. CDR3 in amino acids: CASTRQLGSWETQYF. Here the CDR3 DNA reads TGTGCCAGTACCAGACAACTCGGTTCTTGGGAGACCCAGTACTTC.

CDR3 in DNA: TGTGCCAGCAGGCGAGGGGGGGCGGCTGGCTACACCTTC. Translating gives CASRRGGAAGYTF. The chain is built from TRBV6-1 and TRBJ1-2; tentatively, D is TRBD1 (6 bases). Germline CDR1 reads MNHNS; CDR2 reads SASEGT. Trimming cost V 6 bases and J 7 bases, with 15 bases left between them. The CDR3 spans 13 residues.

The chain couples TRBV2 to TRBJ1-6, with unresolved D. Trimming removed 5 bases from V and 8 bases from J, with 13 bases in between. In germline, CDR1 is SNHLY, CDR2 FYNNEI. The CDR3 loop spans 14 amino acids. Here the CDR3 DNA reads TGTGCCAGCAGTCAAGGGTCGTCCGATTCACCCCTCCACTTT. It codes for CASSQGSSDSPLHF.

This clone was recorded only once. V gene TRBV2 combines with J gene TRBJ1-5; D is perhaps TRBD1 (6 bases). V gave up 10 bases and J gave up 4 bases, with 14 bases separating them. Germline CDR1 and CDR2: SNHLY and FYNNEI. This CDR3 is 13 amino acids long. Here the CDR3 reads CATMGGQNQPQHF. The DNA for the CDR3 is TGTGCCACCATGGGGGGACAAAATCAGCCCCAGCATTTT.

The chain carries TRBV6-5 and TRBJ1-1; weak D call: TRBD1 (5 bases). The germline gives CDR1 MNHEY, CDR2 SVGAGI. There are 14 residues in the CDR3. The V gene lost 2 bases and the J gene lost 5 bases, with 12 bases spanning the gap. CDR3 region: CASSYGTAGTEAFF. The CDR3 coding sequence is TGTGCCAGCAGTTACGGGACGGCCGGGACTGAAGCTTTCTTT.

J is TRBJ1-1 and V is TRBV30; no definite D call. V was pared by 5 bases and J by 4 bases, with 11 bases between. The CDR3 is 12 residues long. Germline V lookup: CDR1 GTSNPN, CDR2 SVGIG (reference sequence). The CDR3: CAWAEIVTEAFF. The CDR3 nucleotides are TGTGCCTGGGCCGAGATAGTCACTGAAGCTTTCTTT.

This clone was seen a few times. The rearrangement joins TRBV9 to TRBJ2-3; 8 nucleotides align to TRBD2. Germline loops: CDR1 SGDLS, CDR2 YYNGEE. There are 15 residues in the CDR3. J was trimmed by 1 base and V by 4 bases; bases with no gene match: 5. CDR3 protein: CASSPRLARTDTQYF. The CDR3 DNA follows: TGTGCCAGCAGCCCCAGACTAGCGCGCACAGATACGCAGTATTTT.

For the CDR3, the DNA is TGTGCCAGCAGTCGAAGGGGTATCTACGAGCAGTACTTC. It specifies CASSRRGIYEQYF. This rearrangement joins TRBV6-6 to TRBJ2-7, with a possible D match to TRBD1 (5 bases). The CDR3 runs to 13 residues. CDR1 is MNHNY and CDR2 is SVGAGI in the germline V gene (reference sequence). V shed 5 bases and J shed 3 bases, with 11 bases lying between them.

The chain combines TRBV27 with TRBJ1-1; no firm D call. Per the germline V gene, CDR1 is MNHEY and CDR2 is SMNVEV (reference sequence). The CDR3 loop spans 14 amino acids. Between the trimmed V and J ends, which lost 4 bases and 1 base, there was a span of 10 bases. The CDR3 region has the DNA TGTGCCAGCAGTTACCAGGCCACGAACACTGAAGCTTTCTTT. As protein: CASSYQATNTEAFF.

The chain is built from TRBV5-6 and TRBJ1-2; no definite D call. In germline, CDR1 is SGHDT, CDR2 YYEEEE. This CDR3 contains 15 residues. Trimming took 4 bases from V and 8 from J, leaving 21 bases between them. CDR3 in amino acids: CASSPTTRTRLGYTF. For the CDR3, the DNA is TGTGCCAGCAGCCCAACTACACGGACTCGTTTGGGCTACACCTTC.

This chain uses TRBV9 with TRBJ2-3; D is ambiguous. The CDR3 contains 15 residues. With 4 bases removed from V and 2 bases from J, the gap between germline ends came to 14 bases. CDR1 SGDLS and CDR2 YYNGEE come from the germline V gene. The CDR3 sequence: CASSRRNGDTDTQYF. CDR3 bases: TGTGCCAGCAGCAGAAGGAATGGGGACACAGATACGCAGTATTTT. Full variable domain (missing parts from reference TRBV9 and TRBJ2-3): DSGVTQTPKHLITATGQRVTLRCSPRSGDLSVYWYQQSLDQGLQFLIQYYNGEERAKGNILERFSAQQFPDLHSELNLSSLELGDSALYFCASSRRNGDTDTQYFGPGTRLTVL.

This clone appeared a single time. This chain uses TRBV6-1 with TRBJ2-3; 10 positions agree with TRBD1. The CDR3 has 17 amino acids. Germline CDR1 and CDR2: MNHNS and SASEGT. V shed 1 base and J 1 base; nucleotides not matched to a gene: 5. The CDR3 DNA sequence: TGTGCCAGCAGTGAAGTAACCGGGACAGGGGGCACAGATACGCAGTATTTT. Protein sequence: CASSEVTGTGGTDTQYF.

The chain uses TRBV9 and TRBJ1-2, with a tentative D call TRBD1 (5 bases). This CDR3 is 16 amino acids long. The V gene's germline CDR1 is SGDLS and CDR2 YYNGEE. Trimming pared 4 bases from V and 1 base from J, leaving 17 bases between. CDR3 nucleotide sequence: TGTGCCAGCAGCCCCGGGTGGGCAGGGAATAACTATGGCTACACCTTC. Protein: CASSPGWAGNNYGYTF.

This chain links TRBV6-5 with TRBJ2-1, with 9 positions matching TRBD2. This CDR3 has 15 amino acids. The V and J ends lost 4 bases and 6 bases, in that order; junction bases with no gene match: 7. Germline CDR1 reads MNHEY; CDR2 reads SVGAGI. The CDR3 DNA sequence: TGTGCCAGCAGTTTAGGGGTGCGGGGGGGCAATGAGCAGTTCTTC. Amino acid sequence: CASSLGVRGGNEQFF.

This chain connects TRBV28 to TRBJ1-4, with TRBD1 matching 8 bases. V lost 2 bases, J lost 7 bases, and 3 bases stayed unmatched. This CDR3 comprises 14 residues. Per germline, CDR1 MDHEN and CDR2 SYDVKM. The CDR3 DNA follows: TGTGCCAGCAGTTTACCGACAGGGGTTGAAAAACTGTTTTTT. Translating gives CASSLPTGVEKLFF.

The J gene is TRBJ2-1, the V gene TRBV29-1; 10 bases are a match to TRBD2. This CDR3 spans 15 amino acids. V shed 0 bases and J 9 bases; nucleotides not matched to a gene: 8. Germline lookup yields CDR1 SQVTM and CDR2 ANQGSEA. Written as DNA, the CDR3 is TGCAGCGTTGAAGAGGGGAGCGGGGGGGCCCGTGAGCAGTTCTTC. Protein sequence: CSVEEGSGGAREQFF.

The CDR3 DNA sequence: TGTGCCAGCAGCCAAGTGGGGGGCGCAAACCAAGAGACCCAGTACTTC. Residues: CASSQVGGANQETQYF. The gene calls are TRBV4-2 and TRBJ2-5; tentatively, D is TRBD1 or TRBD2 (6 bases each). Germline V gives CDR1 LGHNA, CDR2 YNFKEQ. The CDR3 runs 16 residues. Trimming pared 1 base from V and 0 bases from J, leaving 12 bases between.

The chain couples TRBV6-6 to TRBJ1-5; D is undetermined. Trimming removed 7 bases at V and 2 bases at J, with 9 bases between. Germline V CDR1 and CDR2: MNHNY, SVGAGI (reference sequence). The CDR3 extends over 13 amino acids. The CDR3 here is CASKGTGNQPQHF. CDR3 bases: TGTGCCAGCAAAGGAACGGGCAATCAGCCCCAGCATTTT.

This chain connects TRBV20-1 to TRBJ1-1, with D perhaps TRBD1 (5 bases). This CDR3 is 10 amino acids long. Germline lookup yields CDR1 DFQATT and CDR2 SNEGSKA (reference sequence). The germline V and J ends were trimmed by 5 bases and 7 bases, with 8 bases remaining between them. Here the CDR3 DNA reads TGCAGTGCTGGGGACGGTGAAGCTTTCTTT. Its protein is CSAGDGEAFF.

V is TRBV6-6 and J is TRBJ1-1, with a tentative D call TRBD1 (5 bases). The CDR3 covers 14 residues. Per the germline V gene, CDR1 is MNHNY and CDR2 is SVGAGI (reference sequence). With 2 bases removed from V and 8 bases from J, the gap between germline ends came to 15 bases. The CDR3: CASSYGRDRREAFF. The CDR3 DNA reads TGTGCCAGCAGTTACGGTCGGGACCGCCGAGAAGCTTTCTTT.